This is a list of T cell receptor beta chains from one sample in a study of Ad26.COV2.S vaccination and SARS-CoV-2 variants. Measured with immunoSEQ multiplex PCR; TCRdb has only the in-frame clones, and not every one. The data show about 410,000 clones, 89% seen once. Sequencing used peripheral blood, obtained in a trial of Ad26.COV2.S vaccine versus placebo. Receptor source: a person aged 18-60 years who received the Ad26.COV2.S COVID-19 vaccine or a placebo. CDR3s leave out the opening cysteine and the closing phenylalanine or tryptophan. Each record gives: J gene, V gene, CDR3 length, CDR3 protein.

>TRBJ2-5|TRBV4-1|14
ASSQERASGRETQY
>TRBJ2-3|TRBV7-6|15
ASSLVAGGGGTDTQY
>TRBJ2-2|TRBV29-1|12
SVEGTPVTGELF
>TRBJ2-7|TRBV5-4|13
ASSSPDGAYHEQY
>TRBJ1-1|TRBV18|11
ASSPLVNTEAF
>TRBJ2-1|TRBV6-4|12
ASTGGSRVNEQF
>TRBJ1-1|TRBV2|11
ASSTDRDTEAF
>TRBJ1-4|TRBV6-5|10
ASRIGDGKLF
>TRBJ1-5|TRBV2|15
ASSSLDRGSRNQPQH
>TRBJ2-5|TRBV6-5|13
ASSRSPGPQETQY
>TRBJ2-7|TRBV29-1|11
SVEGPSTYEQY
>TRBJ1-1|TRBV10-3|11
AIRRTENTEAF
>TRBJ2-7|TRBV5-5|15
ASSLGVLQREGREQY
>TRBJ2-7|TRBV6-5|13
ASSYRGLGGYEQY
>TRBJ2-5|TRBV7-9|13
ASSWAAGRQETQY
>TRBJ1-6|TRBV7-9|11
ASRSSENSPLH
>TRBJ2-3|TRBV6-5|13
ASRTQGKLTDTQY
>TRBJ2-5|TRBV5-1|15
ASTRTGGVGGKETQY
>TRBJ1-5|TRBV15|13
ATSRTGGFHQPQH
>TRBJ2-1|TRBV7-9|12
ASSFSDRGNEQF
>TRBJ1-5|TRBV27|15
ASSLARGRGSNQPQH
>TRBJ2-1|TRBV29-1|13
SGEAGTSGRFEQF
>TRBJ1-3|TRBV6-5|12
ASSRGLGGNTIY
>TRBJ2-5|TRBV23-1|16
ASSQSYLESQGRETQY
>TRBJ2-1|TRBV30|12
ACSSGAGYNEQF
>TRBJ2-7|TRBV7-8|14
ASSFGWDLSSYEQY
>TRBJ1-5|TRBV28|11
ASRRTGGEPQH
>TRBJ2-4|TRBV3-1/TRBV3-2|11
ASSQANINIQY
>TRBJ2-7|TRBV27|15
ASSLFSIGQGANEQY
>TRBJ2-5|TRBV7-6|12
ASSWTSGPETQY
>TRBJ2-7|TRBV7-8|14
ASSLRGIGPPYEQY
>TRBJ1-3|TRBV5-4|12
ASSLEGTGNTIY
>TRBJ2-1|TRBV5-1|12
ASSLVGTDNEQF